These T cell receptor beta chains were read from a single sample in a study of regulatory T cells in long-lasting Graves disease. TCRdb independently ran MiXCR on the multiplex PCR reads; one entry per CDR3 protein. In the table there are about 540,000 distinct CDR3 sequences, approximately 13% of which are singletons. In addition, the sample was reused for a study of T cells in Graves' hyperthyroidism and ophthalmopathy.

The source material was peripheral blood mononuclear cells (PBMCs), sampled at new diagnosis, from a patient treated with antithyroid drugs. These receptors were obtained from a man aged 30 to 39 with Graves disease. Both conserved end residues are part of each CDR3. Each record gives: CDR3 protein, J gene, clone size, V gene. Clone size is not always given. Where it is, it says once, few, many or a class for expanded clones.

CDR3 protein: CASSILGGAEAFF
J gene: TRBJ1-1
clone size: few
V gene: TRBV6-1

CDR3 protein: CASSQQGRGVNQPQHF
J gene: TRBJ1-5
clone size: few
V gene: TRBV12-3/TRBV12-4

CDR3 protein: CSAHSGNTDTQYF
J gene: TRBJ2-3
clone size: many
V gene: TRBV20-1

CDR3 protein: CSVRAGVTYNEQFF
J gene: TRBJ2-1
clone size: NA
V gene: TRBV20-1

CDR3 protein: CASIGRGPVTGELFF
J gene: TRBJ2-2
clone size: NA
V gene: TRBV6-2/TRBV6-3

CDR3 protein: CATSRSRGTGRNYGYTF
J gene: TRBJ1-2
clone size: many
V gene: TRBV15

CDR3 protein: CASGGVDTDTQYF
J gene: TRBJ2-3
clone size: many
V gene: TRBV2

CDR3 protein: CASSRPTSGRPDEQFF
J gene: TRBJ2-1
clone size: few
V gene: TRBV4-1

CDR3 protein: CASSLATQETQYF
J gene: TRBJ2-5
clone size: many
V gene: TRBV5-1

CDR3 protein: CASSYGGGGRNNYGYTF
J gene: TRBJ1-2
clone size: many
V gene: TRBV6-5

CDR3 protein: CASSLMGLAGGGNEQFF
J gene: TRBJ2-1
clone size: NA
V gene: TRBV7-3

CDR3 protein: CASIGGHEQYF
J gene: TRBJ2-7
clone size: few
V gene: TRBV2

CDR3 protein: CASSFELAGVGGELFF
J gene: TRBJ2-2
clone size: many
V gene: TRBV11-2

CDR3 protein: CSASAGRYNSPLHF
J gene: TRBJ1-6
clone size: NA
V gene: TRBV20-1

CDR3 protein: CSARVRGQETQYF
J gene: TRBJ2-5
clone size: many
V gene: TRBV20-1

CDR3 protein: CASSGANEQFF
J gene: TRBJ2-1
clone size: many
V gene: TRBV7-9

CDR3 protein: CASSQYSGVYNEQFF
J gene: TRBJ2-1
clone size: many
V gene: TRBV14

CDR3 protein: CSVSKSDEQYF
J gene: TRBJ2-7
clone size: many
V gene: TRBV29-1

CDR3 protein: CASSPGQDYEQYF
J gene: TRBJ2-7
clone size: many
V gene: TRBV18

CDR3 protein: CASSLVPGGVQETQYF
J gene: TRBJ2-5
clone size: many
V gene: TRBV11-2

CDR3 protein: CASGFGTVRTTLLNTEAFF
J gene: TRBJ1-1
clone size: many
V gene: TRBV12-5

CDR3 protein: CASSAGQGIAYEQYF
J gene: TRBJ2-7
clone size: NA
V gene: TRBV9

CDR3 protein: CASSPRGQLSYEQYF
J gene: TRBJ2-7
clone size: many
V gene: TRBV5-1

CDR3 protein: CASGTSAVYEQYF
J gene: TRBJ2-7
clone size: many
V gene: TRBV10-3

CDR3 protein: CASSQVPETQYF
J gene: TRBJ2-5
clone size: NA
V gene: TRBV3-1

CDR3 protein: CASRPGRRSSPLHF
J gene: TRBJ1-6
clone size: many
V gene: TRBV28

CDR3 protein: CASSLDLGIGGYTF
J gene: TRBJ1-2
clone size: NA
V gene: TRBV11-2

CDR3 protein: CASREKSGIEQYF
J gene: TRBJ2-7
clone size: few
V gene: TRBV12-3/TRBV12-4

CDR3 protein: CAIRALGGSYEQYF
J gene: TRBJ2-7
clone size: NA
V gene: TRBV10-3

CDR3 protein: CASSRTSGRRNEQFF
J gene: TRBJ2-1
clone size: many
V gene: TRBV11-3

CDR3 protein: CAWRTGGYEQYF
J gene: TRBJ2-7
clone size: many
V gene: TRBV30

CDR3 protein: CASSWDPAGDYNEQFF
J gene: TRBJ2-1
clone size: NA
V gene: TRBV6-2/TRBV6-3

CDR3 protein: CASVLQFF
J gene: TRBJ2-1
clone size: NA
V gene: TRBV19

CDR3 protein: CASSEIAGQETQYF
J gene: TRBJ2-5
clone size: NA
V gene: TRBV6-2/TRBV6-3

CDR3 protein: CASGLAGVQETQYF
J gene: TRBJ2-5
clone size: NA
V gene: TRBV12-5

CDR3 protein: CASSAPGGGATEAFF
J gene: TRBJ1-1
clone size: many
V gene: TRBV19

CDR3 protein: CASSATSGPIEQFF
J gene: TRBJ2-1
clone size: NA
V gene: TRBV2

CDR3 protein: CASLGDFSVETQYF
J gene: TRBJ2-5
clone size: many
V gene: TRBV2

CDR3 protein: CASSEPWTASEAFF
J gene: TRBJ1-1
clone size: many
V gene: TRBV6-1

CDR3 protein: CASGSGQGGYTGELFF
J gene: TRBJ2-2
clone size: many
V gene: TRBV6-1

CDR3 protein: CSAPHGGTGELFF
J gene: TRBJ2-2
clone size: NA
V gene: TRBV20-1

CDR3 protein: CASSLSHGVAWTGELFF
J gene: TRBJ2-2
clone size: many
V gene: TRBV27

CDR3 protein: CASSVTGLAGWQETQYF
J gene: TRBJ2-5
clone size: few
V gene: TRBV9

CDR3 protein: CASSMRGWGLPNNEQFF
J gene: TRBJ2-1
clone size: NA
V gene: TRBV19

CDR3 protein: CASRWTGHSNQPQHF
J gene: TRBJ1-5
clone size: many
V gene: TRBV6-1

CDR3 protein: CASSSLPLAGHWNEQFF
J gene: TRBJ2-1
clone size: NA
V gene: TRBV12-3/TRBV12-4

CDR3 protein: CASSLGKPVEQYF
J gene: TRBJ2-7
clone size: many
V gene: TRBV7-8

CDR3 protein: CSVVGGGAGETQYF
J gene: TRBJ2-5
clone size: few
V gene: TRBV29-1

CDR3 protein: CASSSEETSAPYNEQFF
J gene: TRBJ2-1
clone size: NA
V gene: TRBV11-3

CDR3 protein: CASSEGGDRRNEQFF
J gene: TRBJ2-1
clone size: NA
V gene: TRBV25-1

CDR3 protein: CATSRAPRPIADGAKNIQYF
J gene: TRBJ2-4
clone size: few
V gene: TRBV15

CDR3 protein: CASSISRDTGELFF
J gene: TRBJ2-2
clone size: NA
V gene: TRBV19

CDR3 protein: CASSYDPSFEQFF
J gene: TRBJ2-1
clone size: few
V gene: TRBV6-2/TRBV6-3

CDR3 protein: CATGRGSTYEQYF
J gene: TRBJ2-7
clone size: few
V gene: TRBV19